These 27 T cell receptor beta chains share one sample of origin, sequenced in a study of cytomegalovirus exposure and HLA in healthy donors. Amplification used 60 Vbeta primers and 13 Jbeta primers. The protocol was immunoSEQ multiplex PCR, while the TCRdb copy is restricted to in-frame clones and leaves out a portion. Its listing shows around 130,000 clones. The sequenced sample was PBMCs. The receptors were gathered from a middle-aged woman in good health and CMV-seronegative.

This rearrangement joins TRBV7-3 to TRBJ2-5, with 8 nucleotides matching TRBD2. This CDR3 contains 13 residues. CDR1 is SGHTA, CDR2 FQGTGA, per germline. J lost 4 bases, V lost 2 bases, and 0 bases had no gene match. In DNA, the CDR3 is TGTGCCAGCAGCTTAGGGACTAGAGAGACCCAGTACTTC. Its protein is CASSLGTRETQYF.

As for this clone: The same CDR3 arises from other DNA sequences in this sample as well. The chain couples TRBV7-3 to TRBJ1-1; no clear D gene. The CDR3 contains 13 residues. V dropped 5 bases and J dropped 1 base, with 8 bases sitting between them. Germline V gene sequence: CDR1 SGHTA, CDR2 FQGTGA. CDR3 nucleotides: TGTGCCAGCAGCCTATCGGGGAACACTGAAGCTTTCTTT. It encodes CASSLSGNTEAFF.

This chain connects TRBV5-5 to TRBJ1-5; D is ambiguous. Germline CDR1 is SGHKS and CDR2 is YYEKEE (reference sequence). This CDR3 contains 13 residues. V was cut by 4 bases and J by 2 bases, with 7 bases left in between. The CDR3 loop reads CASSQQGNQPQHF. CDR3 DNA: TGTGCCAGCAGCCAACAAGGCAATCAGCCCCAGCATTTT.

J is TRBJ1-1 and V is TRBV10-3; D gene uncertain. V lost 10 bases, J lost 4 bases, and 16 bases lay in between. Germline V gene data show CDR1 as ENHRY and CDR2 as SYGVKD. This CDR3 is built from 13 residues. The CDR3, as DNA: TGTGCCACAGGCAGGAGGGAGAGCACTGAAGCTTTCTTT. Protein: CATGRRESTEAFF.

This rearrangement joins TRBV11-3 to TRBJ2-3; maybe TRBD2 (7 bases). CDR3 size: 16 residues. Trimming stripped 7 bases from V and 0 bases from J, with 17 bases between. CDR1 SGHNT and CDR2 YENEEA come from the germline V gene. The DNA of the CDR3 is TGTGCCAGCACCCAAGGGGGGGTTCCCAGCACAGATACGCAGTATTTT. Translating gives CASTQGGVPSTDTQYF.

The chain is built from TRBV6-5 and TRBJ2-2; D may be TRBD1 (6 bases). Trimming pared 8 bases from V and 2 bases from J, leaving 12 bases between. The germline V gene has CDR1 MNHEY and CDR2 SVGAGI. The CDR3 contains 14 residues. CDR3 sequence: CASGQDSNTGELFF. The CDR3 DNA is TGTGCCAGCGGGCAGGACAGTAACACCGGGGAGCTGTTTTTT.

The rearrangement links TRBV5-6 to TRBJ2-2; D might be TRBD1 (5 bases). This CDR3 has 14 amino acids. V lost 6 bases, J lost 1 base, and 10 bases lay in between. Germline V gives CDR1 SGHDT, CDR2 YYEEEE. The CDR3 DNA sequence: TGTGCCAGCATCGACAGCAGGAACACCGGGGAGCTGTTTTTT. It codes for CASIDSRNTGELFF.

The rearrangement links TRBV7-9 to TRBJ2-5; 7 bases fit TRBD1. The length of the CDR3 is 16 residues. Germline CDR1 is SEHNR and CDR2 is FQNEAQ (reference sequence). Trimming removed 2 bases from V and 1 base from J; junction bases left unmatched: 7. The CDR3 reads CASSLRGSGGQETQYF. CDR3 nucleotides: TGTGCCAGCAGCTTAAGAGGGTCAGGGGGCCAAGAGACCCAGTACTTC.

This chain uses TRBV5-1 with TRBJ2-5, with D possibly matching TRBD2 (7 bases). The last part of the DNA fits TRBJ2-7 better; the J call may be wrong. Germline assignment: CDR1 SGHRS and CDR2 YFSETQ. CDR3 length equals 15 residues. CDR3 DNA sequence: TGCGCCAGCAGCTTTGGGGGGGCGCAGGGCTACGAGCAGTACTTC. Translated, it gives CASSFGGAQGYEQYF.

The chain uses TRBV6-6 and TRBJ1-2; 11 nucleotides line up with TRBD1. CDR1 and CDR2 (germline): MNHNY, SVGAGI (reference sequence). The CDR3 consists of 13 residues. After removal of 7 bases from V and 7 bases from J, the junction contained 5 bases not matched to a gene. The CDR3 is CASTDRGLIGYTF. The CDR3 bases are TGTGCCAGCACGGACAGGGGGCTGATTGGCTACACCTTC.

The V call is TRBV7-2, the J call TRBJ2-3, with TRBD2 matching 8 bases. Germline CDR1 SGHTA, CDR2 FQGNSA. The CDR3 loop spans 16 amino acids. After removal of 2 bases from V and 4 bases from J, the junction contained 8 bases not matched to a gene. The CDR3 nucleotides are TGTGCCAGCAGCTTACAACCGGGGGGGTCGTCAGATACGCAGTATTTT. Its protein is CASSLQPGGSSDTQYF.

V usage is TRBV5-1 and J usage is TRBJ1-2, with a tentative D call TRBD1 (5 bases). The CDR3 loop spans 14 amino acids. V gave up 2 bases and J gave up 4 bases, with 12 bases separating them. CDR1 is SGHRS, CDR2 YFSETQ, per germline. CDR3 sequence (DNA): TGCGCCAGCAGCTTCCGGGGGGAGGTCTATGGCTACACCTTC. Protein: CASSFRGEVYGYTF. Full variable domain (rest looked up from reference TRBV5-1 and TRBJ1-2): KAGVTQTPRYLIKTRGQQVTLSCSPISGHRSVSWYQQTPGQGLQFLFEYFSETQRNKGNFPGRFSGRQFSNSRSEMNVSTLELGDSALYLCASSFRGEVYGYTFGSGTRLTVV.

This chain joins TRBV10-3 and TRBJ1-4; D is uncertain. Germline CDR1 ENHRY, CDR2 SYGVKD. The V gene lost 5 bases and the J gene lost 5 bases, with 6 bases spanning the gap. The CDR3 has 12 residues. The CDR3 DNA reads TGTGCCATCAGTTCCAGGAATGAAAAACTGTTTTTT. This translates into CAISSRNEKLFF.

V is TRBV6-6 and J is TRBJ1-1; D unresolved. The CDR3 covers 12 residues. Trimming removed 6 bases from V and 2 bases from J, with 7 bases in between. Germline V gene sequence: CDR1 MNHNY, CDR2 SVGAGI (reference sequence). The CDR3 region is CASRRVNTEAFF. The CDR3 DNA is TGTGCCAGCAGGAGGGTAAACACTGAAGCTTTCTTT.

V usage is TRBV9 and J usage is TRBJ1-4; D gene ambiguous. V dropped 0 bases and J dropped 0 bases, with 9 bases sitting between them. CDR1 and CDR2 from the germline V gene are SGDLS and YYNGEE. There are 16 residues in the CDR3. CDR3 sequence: CASSVDGFATNEKLFF. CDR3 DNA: TGTGCCAGCAGCGTAGACGGGTTCGCAACTAATGAAAAACTGTTTTTT.

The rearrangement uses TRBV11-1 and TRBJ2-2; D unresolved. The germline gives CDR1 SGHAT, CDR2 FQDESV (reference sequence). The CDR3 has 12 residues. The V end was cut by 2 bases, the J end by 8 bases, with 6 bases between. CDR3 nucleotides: TGTGCCAGCAGCTTAAAAACAGGGGAGCTGTTTTTT. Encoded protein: CASSLKTGELFF. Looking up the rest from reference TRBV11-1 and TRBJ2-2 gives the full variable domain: EAEVAQSPRYKITEKSQAVAFWCDPISGHATLYWYRQILGQGPELLVQFQDESVVDDSQLPKDRFSAERLKGVDSTLKIQPAELGDSAMYLCASSLKTGELFFGEGSRLTVL.

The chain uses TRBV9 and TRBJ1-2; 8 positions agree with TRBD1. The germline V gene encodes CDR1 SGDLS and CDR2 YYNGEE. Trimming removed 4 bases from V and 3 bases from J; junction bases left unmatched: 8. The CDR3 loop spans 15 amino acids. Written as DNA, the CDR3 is TGTGCCAGCAGCCCCCTCTCAGGGGGCCACTATGGCTACACCTTC. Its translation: CASSPLSGGHYGYTF. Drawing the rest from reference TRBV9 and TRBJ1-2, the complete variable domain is DSGVTQTPKHLITATGQRVTLRCSPRSGDLSVYWYQQSLDQGLQFLIQYYNGEERAKGNILERFSAQQFPDLHSELNLSSLELGDSALYFCASSPLSGGHYGYTFGSGTRLTVV.

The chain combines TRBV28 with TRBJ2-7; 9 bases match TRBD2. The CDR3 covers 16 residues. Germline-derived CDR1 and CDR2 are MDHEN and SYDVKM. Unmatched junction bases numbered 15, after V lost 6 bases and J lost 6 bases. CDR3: CASSLGSGRGGGEQYF. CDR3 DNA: TGTGCCAGCAGCCTTGGAAGCGGGCGGGGGGGCGGCGAGCAGTACTTC.

The DNA for the CDR3 is TGTGCCAGCAGTGAAGGGACTAGCGGGGGCAATGAGCAGTTCTTC. Translated, it gives CASSEGTSGGNEQFF. V usage is TRBV6-1 and J usage is TRBJ2-1, with TRBD2 matching 13 bases. V shed 1 base and J 6 bases; nucleotides not matched to a gene: 0. Germline CDR1 and CDR2: MNHNS and SASEGT. This CDR3 has 15 residues.

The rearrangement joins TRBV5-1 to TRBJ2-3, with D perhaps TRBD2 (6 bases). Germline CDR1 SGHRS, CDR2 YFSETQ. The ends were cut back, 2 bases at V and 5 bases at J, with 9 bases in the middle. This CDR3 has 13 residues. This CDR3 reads CASSLDGGDTQYF. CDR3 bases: TGCGCCAGCAGCTTAGACGGGGGAGATACGCAGTATTTT.

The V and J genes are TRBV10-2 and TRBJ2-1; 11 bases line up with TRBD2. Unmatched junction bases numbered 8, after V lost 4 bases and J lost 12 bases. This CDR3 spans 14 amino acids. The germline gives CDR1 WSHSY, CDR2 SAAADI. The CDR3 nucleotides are TGCGCCAGCAGTGGTAATAGCGGGGGGGGAACGCAGTTCTTC. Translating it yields CASSGNSGGGTQFF.

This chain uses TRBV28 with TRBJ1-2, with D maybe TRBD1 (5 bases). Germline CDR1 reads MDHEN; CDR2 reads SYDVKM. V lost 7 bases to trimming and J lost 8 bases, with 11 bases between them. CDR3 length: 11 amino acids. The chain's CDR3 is CASNSGVGYTF. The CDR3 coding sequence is TGTGCCAGCAACTCGGGGGTCGGCTACACCTTC.

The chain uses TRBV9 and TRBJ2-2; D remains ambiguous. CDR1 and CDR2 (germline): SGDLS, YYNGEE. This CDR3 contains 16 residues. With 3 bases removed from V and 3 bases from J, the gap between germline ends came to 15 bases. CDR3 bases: TGTGCCAGCAGCGGCATAGCACCCGTGGACACCGGGGAGCTGTTTTTT. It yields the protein CASSGIAPVDTGELFF.

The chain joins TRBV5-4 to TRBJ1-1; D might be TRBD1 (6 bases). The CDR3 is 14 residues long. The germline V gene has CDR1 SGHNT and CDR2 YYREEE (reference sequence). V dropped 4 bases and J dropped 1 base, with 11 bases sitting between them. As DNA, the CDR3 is TGTGCCAGCAGCCAGAACAGGGCGAACACTGAAGCTTTCTTT. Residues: CASSQNRANTEAFF. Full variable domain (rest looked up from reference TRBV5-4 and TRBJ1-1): ETGVTQSPTHLIKTRGQQVTLRCSSQSGHNTVSWYQQALGQGPQFIFQYYREEENGRGNFPPRFSGLQFPNYSSELNVNALELDDSALYLCASSQNRANTEAFFGQGTRLTVV.

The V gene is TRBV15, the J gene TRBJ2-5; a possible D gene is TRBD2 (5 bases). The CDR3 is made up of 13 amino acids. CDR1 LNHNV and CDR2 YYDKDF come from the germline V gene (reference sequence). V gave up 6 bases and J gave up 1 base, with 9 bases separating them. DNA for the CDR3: TGTGCCACCAGACCGGGGTTCCAAGAGACCCAGTACTTC. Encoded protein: CATRPGFQETQYF.

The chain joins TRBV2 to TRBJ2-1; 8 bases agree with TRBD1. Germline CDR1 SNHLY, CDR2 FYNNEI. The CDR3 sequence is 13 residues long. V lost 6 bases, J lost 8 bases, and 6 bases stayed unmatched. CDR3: CASRGQGGHEQFF. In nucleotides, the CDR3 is TGTGCCAGCAGAGGACAGGGCGGCCATGAGCAGTTCTTC.

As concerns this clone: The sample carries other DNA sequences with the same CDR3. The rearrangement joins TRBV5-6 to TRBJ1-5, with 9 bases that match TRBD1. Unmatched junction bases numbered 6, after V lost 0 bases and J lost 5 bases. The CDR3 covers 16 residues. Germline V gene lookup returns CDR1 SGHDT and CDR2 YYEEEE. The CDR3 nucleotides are TGTGCCAGCAGCTTGGGGACAGGGGATAGAGATCAGCCCCAGCATTTT. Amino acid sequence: CASSLGTGDRDQPQHF.